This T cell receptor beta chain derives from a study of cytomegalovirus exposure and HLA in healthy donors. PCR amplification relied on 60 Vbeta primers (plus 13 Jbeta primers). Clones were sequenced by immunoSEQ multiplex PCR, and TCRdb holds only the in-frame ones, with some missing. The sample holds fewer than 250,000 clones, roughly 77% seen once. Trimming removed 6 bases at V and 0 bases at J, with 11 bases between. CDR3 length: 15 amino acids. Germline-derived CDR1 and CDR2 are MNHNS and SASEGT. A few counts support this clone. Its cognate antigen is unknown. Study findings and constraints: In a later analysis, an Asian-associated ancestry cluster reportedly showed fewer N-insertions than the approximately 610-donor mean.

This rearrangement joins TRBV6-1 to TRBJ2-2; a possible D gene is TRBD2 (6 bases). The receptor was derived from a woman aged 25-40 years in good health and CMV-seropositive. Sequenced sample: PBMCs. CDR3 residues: CASRALAANTGELFF. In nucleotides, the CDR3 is TGTGCCAGCAGGGCACTAGCTGCGAACACCGGGGAGCTGTTTTTT.